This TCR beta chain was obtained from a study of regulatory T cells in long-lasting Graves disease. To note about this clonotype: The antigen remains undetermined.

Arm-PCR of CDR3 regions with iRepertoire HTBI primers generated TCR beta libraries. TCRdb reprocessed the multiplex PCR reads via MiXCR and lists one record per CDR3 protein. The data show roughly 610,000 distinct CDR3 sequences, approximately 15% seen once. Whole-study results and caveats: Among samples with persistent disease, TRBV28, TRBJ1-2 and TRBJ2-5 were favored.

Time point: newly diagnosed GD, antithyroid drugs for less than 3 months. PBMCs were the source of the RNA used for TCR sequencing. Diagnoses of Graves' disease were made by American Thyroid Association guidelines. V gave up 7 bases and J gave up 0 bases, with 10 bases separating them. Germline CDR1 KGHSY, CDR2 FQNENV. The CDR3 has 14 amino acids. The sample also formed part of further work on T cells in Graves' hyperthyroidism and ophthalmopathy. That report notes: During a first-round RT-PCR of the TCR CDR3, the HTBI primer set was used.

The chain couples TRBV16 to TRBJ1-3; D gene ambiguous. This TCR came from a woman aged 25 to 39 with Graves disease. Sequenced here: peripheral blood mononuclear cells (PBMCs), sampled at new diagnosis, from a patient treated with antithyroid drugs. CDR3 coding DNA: TGTGCCAGCATCCAGGACCCCTCTGGAAACACCATATATTTT. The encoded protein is CASIQDPSGNTIYF. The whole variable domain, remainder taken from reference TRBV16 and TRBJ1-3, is GEEVAQTPKHLVRGEGQKAKLYCAPIKGHSYVFWYQQVLKNEFKFLISFQNENVFDETGMPKERFSAKCLPNSPCSLEIQATKLEDSAVYFCASIQDPSGNTIYFGEGSWLTVV.